This is a list of T cell receptor beta chains from one sample in a study of PD-1 and CTLA-4 blockade in melanoma. Assay: immunoSEQ multiplex PCR; the TCRdb copy retains only in-frame clones and omits some. Of around 31,000 clones in the sample, roughly 90% are singletons; the top ten hold less than 7%. The sample here was CD8+ T cells from peripheral blood, taken from a patient given anti-PD-1 treatment. Receptors were obtained from a human donor with melanoma. CDR3s include the opening cysteine and the closing phenylalanine or tryptophan. The D gene is left open where the match is weak.

CDR3 | V | D | J
CASSQDSTAGLREQYF | TRBV4-2 | . | TRBJ2-7
CAWSGPGTSDGYTF | TRBV30 | . | TRBJ1-2
CASSQDSSRGAPNYGYTF | TRBV4-2 | . | TRBJ1-2
CAWSVLAGGNNEQFF | TRBV30 | TRBD2 | TRBJ2-1
CASSPGLASLETQYF | TRBV6-2/TRBV6-3 | . | TRBJ2-5
CASSLARGQGTTTNEKLFF | TRBV7-9 | TRBD1 | TRBJ1-4
CASSFGQGGDEQYF | TRBV7-9 | TRBD1 | TRBJ2-7
CASSPGTESYEQYF | TRBV7-6 | TRBD1 | TRBJ2-7
CASSEGFGVPYTF | TRBV2 | . | TRBJ1-2
CASSEGWGGVLFDEQFF | TRBV6-1 | . | TRBJ2-1
CARRQVQGINQPQHF | TRBV5-1 | . | TRBJ1-5
CASSPGPARSPPLHF | TRBV27 | . | TRBJ1-6
CASSFSPANTEAFF | TRBV5-6 | . | TRBJ1-1
CASRRGPYTGELFF | TRBV10-2 | TRBD1 | TRBJ2-2
CASSLGLAGGDEQYF | TRBV5-4 | TRBD2 | TRBJ2-7
CASSPSPSARTIYF | TRBV4-1 | . | TRBJ1-3
CASSLAGGMRDTQYF | TRBV7-9 | . | TRBJ2-3
CASGDYEQYF | TRBV28 | . | TRBJ2-7
CASSPAGRSSYEQYF | TRBV19 | . | TRBJ2-7
CASSPAWHNEQFF | TRBV27 | . | TRBJ2-1
CASSQVDGWNYGYTF | TRBV14 | . | TRBJ1-2
CAWSPPGGSASTQYF | TRBV30 | . | TRBJ2-3
CASRGRSEQYF | TRBV6-5 | . | TRBJ2-7
CGVNRGLGGQPQHF | TRBV28 | . | TRBJ1-5
CASSYIGRADTEAFF | TRBV6-5 | . | TRBJ1-1
CASSSISTDTQYF | TRBV14 | . | TRBJ2-3
CASSFGRGGTGELFF | TRBV11-3 | . | TRBJ2-2
CASRTGAGAEAFF | TRBV27 | TRBD1 | TRBJ1-1
CASSSGQTYEQYF | TRBV7-9 | TRBD1 | TRBJ2-7
CASSLSFIYEQYF | TRBV13 | . | TRBJ2-7
CASSLGRDRALHF | TRBV7-2 | . | TRBJ1-6
CASSLGEQYF | TRBV27 | . | TRBJ2-7
CASSPPNTGELFF | TRBV5-1 | . | TRBJ2-2
CASSIAGGHNEQFF | TRBV27 | TRBD2 | TRBJ2-1
CASSLEESSYNEQFF | TRBV5-1 | . | TRBJ2-1
CAWSLDGRPGNTIYF | TRBV30 | . | TRBJ1-3
CASSQFPLLPNGGTTEAFF | TRBV23-1 | . | TRBJ1-1